This TCR beta chain was identified in a study of OX40 agonist ivuxolimab in advanced cancers. Libraries were prepared by immunoSEQ multiplex PCR; TCRdb keeps only in-frame clonotypes and omits some of them. This sample has tens of thousands of clones, with 80% to 95% found just once. CDR3 length equals 17 residues. Germline V gene lookup returns CDR1 SGHNT and CDR2 YYREEE (reference sequence). The trim removed 3 bases at V and 2 bases at J, leaving 13 bases unmatched. Any history of autoimmune disease or systemic immunosuppression disqualified patients. The rearrangement uses TRBV5-4 and TRBJ1-2; 7 bases fit TRBD1. The sequence derives from an adult with an advanced solid tumor such as melanoma, head and neck, liver or kidney cancer. The sample here was CD4+ or CD8+ T cells sorted from blood, taken in a trial of the OX40 agonist ivuxolimab. CDR3 amino acids: CASSSEWTGRGNYGYTF. The CDR3 DNA reads TGTGCCAGCAGCTCCGAATGGACAGGCCGGGGAAACTATGGCTACACCTTC. Using reference TRBV5-4 and TRBJ1-2 for the parts outside the CDR3, the full variable domain is ETGVTQSPTHLIKTRGQQVTLRCSSQSGHNTVSWYQQALGQGPQFIFQYYREEENGRGNFPPRFSGLQFPNYSSELNVNALELDDSALYLCASSSEWTGRGNYGYTFGSGTRLTVV.